This T cell receptor (beta chain) was sequenced for a study of early T cells in non-severe SARS-CoV-2 infection listed by TCRdb under 2021. A note on the overall study: Bulk RNA from unsorted whole blood was used for TCR sequencing, so alpha and beta chains could not be paired. Results the study describes overall, beyond this receptor: VDJdb matching was skewed toward anti-spike CD8 responses and likely underestimated virus-specific expansions, missing private and CD4 specificities.

V loses 4 bases at its end and J loses 3 bases; junction bases beyond the gene matches: 3. The CDR3 goes from the cysteine to the phenylalanine over 13 residues. Only the CDR3 part of the read is kept: 39 bases, read in frame from the first base. Taken from the germline V gene, the CDR1 and CDR2 loops are SGHVS and FNYEAQ. Details on this clonotype: This clone's antigen is unknown. Base qualities were left out, and no much larger clone turns up one base away.

The library relied on 5' RACE. The instrument given in TCRdb is NextSeq 500. Unique molecular identifiers were attached to individual cDNA molecules in the TCR library protocol so that sequencing error and PCR bias could be corrected. Both TCR alpha and beta chains were sequenced, and tight co-correlation was observed between alpha and beta sequence abundances in each sample. Processing in the source paper ran as follows. Decombinator V4 was used to annotate TCR sequences for V gene, J gene and CDR3. TCRs were defined as expanded if a significant change between any two time points was detected under a Poisson model with p below 0.0001. TCR abundances were normalised to the total number of TCRs sequenced in each sample and reported as counts per million. TRAV1-2 paired with TRAJ12, TRAJ20 or TRAJ33 defined MAIT TCRs, while TRAV10 paired with TRAJ18 defined iNKT TCRs. VDJdb, accessed 1 November 2021, was searched for CMV, EBV and SARS-CoV-2 annotated TCRs, with TCRs annotated for multiple antigens excluded. The public reads were reanalyzed by TCRdb: fastp trimming at Q25, MiXCR alignment, in-frame beta chains only. Here each entry gathers all rows of one CDR3 protein and keeps the most common genes and DNA. Here the V and J calls rest on TCRdb's processing, not on the authors' analysis. The sample table records about 56,000 distinct CDR3 sequences; roughly a tenth of these occur just once. Approximately 6.5% of the sample is held by the ten biggest clonotypes.

A case-control design nested within a healthcare worker cohort in London, UK, was used, with weekly nasopharyngeal swab PCR tests and blood sampling performed. Healthcare workers were recruited during the week of the UK lockdown, between 23 and 31 March 2020, and followed weekly for up to roughly 15 weeks. This chain is built from TRBV7-6 and TRBJ2-7, with TRBD1 identical over 7 junction bases. The clonotype originates from an adult who was a healthcare worker with PCR-confirmed SARS-CoV-2 infection or an uninfected control (not recorded which). Sample: whole blood. The nucleotides are TGTGCCAGCAGCTACGGACAGGACTACGAGCAGTACTTC. Its translation reads: CASSYGQDYEQYF.